This T cell receptor beta chain comes out of a study of blood T cell repertoires in COVID-19. From germline, CDR1 is MNHNY and CDR2 SVGAGI (reference sequence). The CDR3 loop spans 15 amino acids. Unmatched junction bases numbered 16, after V lost 10 bases and J lost 6 bases. Per the authors' pipeline: For nucleated cells, counts were estimated from reference gene primer amplification. Libraries were prepared by immunoSEQ multiplex PCR; TCRdb keeps only in-frame clonotypes and omits some of them. V and J calls and clone size come straight from that table; D and trimming were deduced from the DNA. This table holds fewer than 150,000 clones, about four fifths found once.

Sequencing was carried out using peripheral blood. V is TRBV6-6 and J is TRBJ1-2, with TRBD1 matching 8 bases. The clonotype was recovered from a human donor in a cohort sampled during active COVID-19. DNA for the CDR3: TGTGCCACACGAACCCCCGAGACAGGGGTCCATGGCTACACCTTC. Translated: CATRTPETGVHGYTF.